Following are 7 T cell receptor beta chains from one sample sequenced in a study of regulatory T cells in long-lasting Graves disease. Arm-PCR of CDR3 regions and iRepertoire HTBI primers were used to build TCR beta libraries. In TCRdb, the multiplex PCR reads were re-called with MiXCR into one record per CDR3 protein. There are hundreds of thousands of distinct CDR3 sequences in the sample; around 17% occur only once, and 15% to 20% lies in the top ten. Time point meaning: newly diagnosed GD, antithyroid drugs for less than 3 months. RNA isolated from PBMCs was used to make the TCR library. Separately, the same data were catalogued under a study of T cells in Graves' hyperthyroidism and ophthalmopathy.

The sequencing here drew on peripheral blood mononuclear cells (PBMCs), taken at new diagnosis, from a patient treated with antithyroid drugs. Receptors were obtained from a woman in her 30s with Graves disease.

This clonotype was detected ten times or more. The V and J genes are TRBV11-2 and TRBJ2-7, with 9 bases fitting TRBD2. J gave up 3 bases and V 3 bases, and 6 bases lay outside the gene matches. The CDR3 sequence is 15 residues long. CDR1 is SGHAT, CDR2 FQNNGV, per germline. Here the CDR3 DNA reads TGTGCCAGCAGCTTGAAGACTAGCGGATACTACGAGCAGTACTTC. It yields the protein CASSLKTSGYYEQYF. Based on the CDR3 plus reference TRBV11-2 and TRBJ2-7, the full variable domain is EAGVAQSPRYKIIEKRQSVAFWCNPISGHATLYWYQQILGQGPKLLIQFQNNGVVDDSQLPKDRFSAERLKGVDSTLKIQPAKLEDSAVYLCASSLKTSGYYEQYFGPGTRLTVT.

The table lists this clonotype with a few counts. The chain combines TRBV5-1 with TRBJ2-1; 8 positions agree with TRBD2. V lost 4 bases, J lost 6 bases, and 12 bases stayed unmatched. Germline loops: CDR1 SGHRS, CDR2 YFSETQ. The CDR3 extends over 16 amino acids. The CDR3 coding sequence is TGCGCCAGCAGCCGAGCGGGAGTGGTAGGGGGCAATGAGCAGTTCTTC. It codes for CASSRAGVVGGNEQFF.

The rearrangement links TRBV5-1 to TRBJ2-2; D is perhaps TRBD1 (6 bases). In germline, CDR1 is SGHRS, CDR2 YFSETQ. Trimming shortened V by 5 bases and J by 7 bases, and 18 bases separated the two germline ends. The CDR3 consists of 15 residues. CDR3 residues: CASRPTTGSVGELFF. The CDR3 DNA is TGCGCCAGCAGACCTACGACAGGTTCGGTCGGGGAGCTGTTTTTT.

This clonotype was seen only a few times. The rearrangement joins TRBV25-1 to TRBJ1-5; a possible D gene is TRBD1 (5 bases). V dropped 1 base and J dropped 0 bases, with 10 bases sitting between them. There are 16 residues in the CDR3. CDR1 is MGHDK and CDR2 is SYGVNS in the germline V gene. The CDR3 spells CASSEFGQGSNQPQHF. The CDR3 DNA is TGTGCCAGCAGTGAATTTGGGCAGGGTAGCAATCAGCCCCAGCATTTT.

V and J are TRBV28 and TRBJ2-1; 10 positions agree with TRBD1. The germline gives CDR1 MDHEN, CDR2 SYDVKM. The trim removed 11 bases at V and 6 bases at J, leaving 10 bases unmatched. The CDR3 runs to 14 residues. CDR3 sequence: CAVLPGQGFNEQFF. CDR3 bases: TGTGCCGTACTCCCGGGACAGGGGTTCAATGAGCAGTTCTTC.

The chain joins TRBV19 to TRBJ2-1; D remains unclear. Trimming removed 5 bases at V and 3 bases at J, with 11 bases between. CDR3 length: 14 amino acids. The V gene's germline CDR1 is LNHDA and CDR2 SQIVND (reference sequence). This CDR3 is CASSPGWVYNEQFF. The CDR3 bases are TGTGCCAGTAGTCCGGGTTGGGTCTACAATGAGCAGTTCTTC.

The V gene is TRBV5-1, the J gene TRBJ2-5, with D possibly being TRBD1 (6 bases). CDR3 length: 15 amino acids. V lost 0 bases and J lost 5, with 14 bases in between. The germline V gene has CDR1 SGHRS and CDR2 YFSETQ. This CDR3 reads CASSLDGGSWETQYF. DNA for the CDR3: TGCGCCAGCAGCTTGGATGGGGGCTCTTGGGAGACCCAGTACTTC.